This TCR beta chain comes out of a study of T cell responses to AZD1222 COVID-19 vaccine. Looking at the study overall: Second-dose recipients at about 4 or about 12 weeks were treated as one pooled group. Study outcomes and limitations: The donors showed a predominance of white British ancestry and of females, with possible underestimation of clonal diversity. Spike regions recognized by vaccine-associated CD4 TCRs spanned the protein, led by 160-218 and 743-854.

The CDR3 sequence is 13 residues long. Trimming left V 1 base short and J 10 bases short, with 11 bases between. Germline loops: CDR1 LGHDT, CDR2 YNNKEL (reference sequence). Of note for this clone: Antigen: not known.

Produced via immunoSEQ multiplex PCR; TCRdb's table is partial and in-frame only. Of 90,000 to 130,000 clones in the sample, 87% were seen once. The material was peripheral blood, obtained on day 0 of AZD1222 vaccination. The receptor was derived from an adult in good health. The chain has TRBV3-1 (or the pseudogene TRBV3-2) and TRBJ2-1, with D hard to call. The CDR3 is CASSQVVGREQFF. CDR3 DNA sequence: TGTGCCAGCAGCCAAGTAGTGGGCCGAGAGCAGTTCTTC.